The present entry profiles one TCR beta chain with its context. Its specificity is unknown. The PCR contained 60 Vbeta and 13 Jbeta primers. Sequencing used immunoSEQ multiplex PCR; TCRdb keeps in-frame clones, though not all of them. Among some 95,000 clones listed, 65% to 80% were seen once. The sample comes from a study of cytomegalovirus exposure and HLA in healthy donors. The V segment lost 6 bases and the J segment 6 bases; nucleotides outside the gene matches: 5. Per the germline V gene, CDR1 is MNHEY and CDR2 is SVGAGI. The CDR3 is 14 residues long. This cohort consisted of healthy bone marrow donors. Study results and limitations: TCR beta sequences reportedly predicted most subjects' HLA-A and HLA-B alleles accurately.

Sequencing was done on a sample of PBMCs. The genes are TRBV6-5 and TRBJ2-2, with TRBD1 matching 9 bases. The receptor was derived from a woman between 18 and 30 years old in good health and CMV-seropositive. DNA of the CDR3: TGTGCCAGCAGGACTCGGGACAGGGCCGGGGAGCTGTTTTTT. This gives the protein CASRTRDRAGELFF.